A selection of T cell receptor beta chains follows, all from one sample in a study of beta chain features in type 1 diabetes. The repertoire was sequenced with immunoSEQ multiplex PCR; TCRdb's copy has only in-frame clones and lacks some. The sample shows over 500,000 clones, around a sixth of them seen only once. The sequencing input was naive CD4+ T cells from blood. These receptors were obtained from a man aged 18-30 years in good health. Each CDR3 is given without its conserved first and last residue. For some rows the clone size is stated as once, few or many, or as a class when expanded; others skip it.

V,size,J,CDR3
TRBV28,-,TRBJ1-1,ASSSGQVNTEAF
TRBV5-4,few,TRBJ2-5,ASSLSPADQETQY
TRBV6-4,-,TRBJ1-3,ASRTTGRSGNTIY
TRBV29-1,few,TRBJ1-4,SVGRGPQTNEKLF
TRBV15,few,TRBJ1-3,ATSSQLTGPGNTIY
TRBV5-6,-,TRBJ2-3,ASSSGGTGKRTQY
TRBV5-1,-,TRBJ1-1,ASSPLPGQGVGTEAF
TRBV30,few,TRBJ2-5,AWSVSRTSGISETQY
TRBV4-3,-,TRBJ2-7,ASSQTTGSKGHEQY
TRBV6-4,-,TRBJ1-2,ASSGNEVGREGYT
TRBV5-5,few,TRBJ2-1,ASSLGQGMYNEQF
TRBV18,few,TRBJ2-7,ASSRETSGYEQY
TRBV7-2,-,TRBJ1-2,ASSLAYSEDYGYT
TRBV29-1,few,TRBJ1-4,SFRQATNEKLF
TRBV6-5,few,TRBJ2-3,ASSYGAPVTDTQY
TRBV7-8,few,TRBJ1-2,ASSLALGTGSGYT
TRBV6-1,-,TRBJ2-5,ASRTLGLAQETQY
TRBV5-1,few,TRBJ1-1,ASSLAGGQGAEAF
TRBV4-3,few,TRBJ2-5,ASSQDPGRGETQY
TRBV2,-,TRBJ2-5,ASSLIGTGEETQY
TRBV6-5,-,TRBJ2-7,ASSYLTSGTYEQY
TRBV4-3,-,TRBJ2-1,ASSQGLAGGPSRRQF
TRBV29-1,-,TRBJ1-5,SVRGQGINQPQH
TRBV6-4,-,TRBJ2-1,ASSEEDTRSYNEQF
TRBV9,once,TRBJ2-3,ASGLAGGLGDTQY
TRBV6-1,-,TRBJ1-6,ASSVLTGVPYSPLH
TRBV2,few,TRBJ2-2,ASSPNSDRSELF
TRBV29-1,few,TRBJ1-2,SVTGVSGNYGYT
TRBV27,-,TRBJ1-4,ASSLWQDNEKLF
TRBV7-2,many,TRBJ1-1,ASSFTGGNTEAF
TRBV7-9,-,TRBJ1-1,ASSLGEPPGTEAF
TRBV29-1,few,TRBJ2-7,SVVSGRTAWEQY
TRBV10-3,-,TRBJ2-1,AISSAGDEQF
TRBV7-6,-,TRBJ1-4,ASSSRTGVATNEKLF
TRBV7-2,-,TRBJ2-2,ASSRTMITGELF
TRBV9,few,TRBJ1-5,ASSVAPHSNQPQH
TRBV28,few,TRBJ1-3,ASSSPPVSGNTIY
TRBV10-3,-,TRBJ2-1,ATSGGSYNEQF
TRBV7-2,-,TRBJ1-5,ASSLVGRQGPFSNQPQH
TRBV5-1,few,TRBJ2-7,ASSWPRDRGPYEQY
TRBV7-2,few,TRBJ2-3,ASSLTSGTARSTQY
TRBV27,few,TRBJ2-7,ASSFLGQVGLEY
TRBV9,-,TRBJ1-1,ASSPTGSGNTEAF
TRBV18,few,TRBJ1-5,ASSPGTGIYQPQH
TRBV18,few,TRBJ1-1,ASSPDRPNTEAF
TRBV18,-,TRBJ1-1,ASSPDVGFTEAF
TRBV10-3,few,TRBJ2-7,AISLQGIDYEQY
TRBV5-1,few,TRBJ2-3,ASSLDRGTDTQY
TRBV13,many,TRBJ1-2,ASSFSYGYT
TRBV25-1,-,TRBJ1-2,ASSEYGTRVT